This T cell receptor (beta chain) was sequenced for a study of T cells in Graves' hyperthyroidism and ophthalmopathy. The PBMCs studied were ones that came from approximately 9.9 ml fresh peripheral blood. This clonotype appeared many times. Amplified TCR beta CDR3 regions derived from RNA transcripts. During a first-round RT-PCR of the TCR CDR3, the HTBI primer set was used. TCRdb redid the calling of the multiplex PCR reads with MiXCR, one entry per CDR3 protein. The sample has 500,000 to 650,000 distinct CDR3 sequences, about 14% seen once. This CDR3 contains 13 residues. CDR1 and CDR2 from the germline V gene are MDHEN and SYDVKM. V was shortened by 4 bases and J by 4 bases, with 11 bases between the two germline ends.

The chain uses TRBV28 and TRBJ2-7; D is perhaps TRBD1 (6 bases). Sequencing used blood. The sequence came from a woman aged 45-60 years with Graves' ophthalmopathy. CDR3 region: CASSSDRFYEQYF. Written as DNA, the CDR3 is TGTGCCAGCAGTTCCGACAGGTTTTACGAGCAGTACTTC.